The next 3 T cell receptor beta chains were all read from a single sample in a study of PD-1 blockade in classical Hodgkin lymphoma. Only in-frame clones appear in the TCRdb table, and some are missing; sequencing was by immunoSEQ multiplex PCR. The sample includes roughly 150,000 clones, approximately 81% of them seen just once. Brentuximab vedotin exposure varied among the patients, all of whom had relapsed after autologous stem cell transplantation. This material consisted of peripheral blood mononuclear cells (PBMCs), taken before the second cycle of nivolumab. The receptor source for this set is a human donor with classical Hodgkin lymphoma.

The chain employs TRBV6-5 and TRBJ2-7; no clear D gene. The CDR3 loop spans 13 amino acids. V was cut by 0 bases and J by 4 bases, with 7 bases left in between. Per the germline V gene, CDR1 is MNHEY and CDR2 is SVGAGI. In DNA form, the CDR3 reads TGTGCCAGCAGTTACTCGAGCAGGTACGAGCAGTACTTC. This sequence encodes CASSYSSRYEQYF.

This chain joins TRBV19 and TRBJ2-5, with TRBD2 matching over 12 bases. This CDR3 region has 15 residues. Losses at the gene ends were 7 bases for V and 4 bases for J; bases not matched to a gene: 7. Germline V lookup: CDR1 LNHDA, CDR2 SQIVND (reference sequence). The CDR3 region is CASTRLAGVGETQYF. The DNA of the CDR3 is TGTGCCAGTACTCGACTAGCGGGAGTAGGAGAGACCCAGTACTTC.

This rearrangement joins TRBV7-8 to TRBJ2-5; 7 bases align to TRBD1. The CDR3 loop spans 14 amino acids. Germline CDR1 is SGHVS and CDR2 is FQNEAQ. V lost 5 bases to trimming and J lost 2 bases; unmatched junction nucleotides: 5. The CDR3 loop is CASSRRDRQETQYF. Here the CDR3 DNA reads TGTGCCAGCAGCCGCCGGGACAGACAAGAGACCCAGTACTTC.